This T cell receptor (beta chain) was identified during a study of technical replicates of blood from several donors. The method was immunoSEQ multiplex PCR; TCRdb's version includes in-frame clones alone and lacks a portion of them. Among about 49,000 clones listed, about 90% were seen once. This CDR3 has 16 residues. Between the trimmed V and J ends, which lost 6 bases and 2 bases, there was a span of 20 bases. CDR1 and CDR2 from the germline V gene are MNHNS and SASEGT. This rearrangement joins TRBV6-1 to TRBJ2-7, with D possibly matching TRBD2 (6 bases). The clonotype comes from a human donor in good health. Some clones in this sample may be carry-over from other donors' samples. The sequenced material came from PBMCs. The CDR3 bases are TGTGCCAGCAGCGAAACCCGGGGGTTTCGGCCCTACGAGCAGTACTTC. It specifies CASSETRGFRPYEQYF.